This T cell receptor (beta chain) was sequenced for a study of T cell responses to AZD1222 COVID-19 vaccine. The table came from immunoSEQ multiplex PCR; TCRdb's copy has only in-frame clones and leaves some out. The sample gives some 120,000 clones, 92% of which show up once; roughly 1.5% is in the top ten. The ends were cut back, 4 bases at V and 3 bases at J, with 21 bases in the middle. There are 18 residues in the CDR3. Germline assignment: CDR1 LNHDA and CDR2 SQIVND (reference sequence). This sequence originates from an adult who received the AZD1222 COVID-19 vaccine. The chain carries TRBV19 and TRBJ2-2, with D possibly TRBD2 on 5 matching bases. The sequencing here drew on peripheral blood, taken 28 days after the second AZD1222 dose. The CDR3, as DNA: TGTGCCAGTAGTACTGGACTCCTACTTCGGGTATACACCGGGGAGCTGTTTTTT. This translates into CASSTGLLLRVYTGELFF.